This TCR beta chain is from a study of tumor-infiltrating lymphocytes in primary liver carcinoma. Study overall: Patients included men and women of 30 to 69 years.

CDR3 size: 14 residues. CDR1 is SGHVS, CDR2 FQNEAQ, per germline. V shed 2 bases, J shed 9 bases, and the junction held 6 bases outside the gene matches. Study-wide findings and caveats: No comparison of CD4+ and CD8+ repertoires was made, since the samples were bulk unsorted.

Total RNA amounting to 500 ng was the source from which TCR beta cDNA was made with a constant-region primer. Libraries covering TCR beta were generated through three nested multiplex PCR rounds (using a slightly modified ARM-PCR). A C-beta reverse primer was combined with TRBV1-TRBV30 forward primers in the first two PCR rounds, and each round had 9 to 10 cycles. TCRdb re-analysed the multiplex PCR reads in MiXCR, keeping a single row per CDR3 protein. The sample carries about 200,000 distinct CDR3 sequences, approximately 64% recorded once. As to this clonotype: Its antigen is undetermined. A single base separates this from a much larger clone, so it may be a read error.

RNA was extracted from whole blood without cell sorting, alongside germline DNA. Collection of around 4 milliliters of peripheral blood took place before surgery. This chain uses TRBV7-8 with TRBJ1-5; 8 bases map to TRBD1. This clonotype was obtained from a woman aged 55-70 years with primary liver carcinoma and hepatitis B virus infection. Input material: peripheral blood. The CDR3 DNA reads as TGTGCCAGCAGCTTATACAGGGGGAGTCGGCCCCAGCATTTT. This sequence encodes CASSLYRGSRPQHF.